The clone carrying this T cell receptor (beta chain) was counted only a few times. The data originate from a study of T-cell memory formation after mild COVID-19. V lost 1 base to trimming and J lost 8 bases; unmatched junction nucleotides: 4. Germline V gene data show CDR1 as SGHTA and CDR2 as FQGNSA. The CDR3 contains 14 residues. MiXCR, run by TCRdb on the 5' RACE reads, gives a single entry per CDR3 protein. The sample shows approximately 240,000 distinct CDR3 sequences, roughly 17% of them seen only once. The rearrangement links TRBV7-2 to TRBJ2-1; 8 bases map to TRBD2. The clonotype was recovered from a man aged 18 to 29 who had mild COVID-19 (a few samples of this study predate the infection). Cell type and time point are not known. The sequenced material came from PBMCs or a T cell subset sorted from them (not recorded which). The CDR3 DNA reads as TGTGCCAGCAGCTTAGTGCGGGAGGCAGATGAGCAGTTCTTC. It is translated as CASSLVREADEQFF.